This entry concerns a single TCR beta chain. It was RNA transcripts that yielded the amplified TCR beta CDR3 regions. The HTBI primer set was used in a first-round RT-PCR of the TCR CDR3. One entry per CDR3 protein results from TCRdb running MiXCR on the multiplex PCR reads. Of roughly 93,000 distinct CDR3 sequences in the sample, around 42% were seen once. The data belong to a study of T cells in Graves' hyperthyroidism and ophthalmopathy. With 7 bases clipped from V and 3 bases from J, the junction kept 15 bases outside the gene matches. Germline V gene sequence: CDR1 MGHDK, CDR2 SYGVNS. The CDR3 totals 21 residues.

The chain couples TRBV25-1 to TRBJ2-6; 16 nucleotides agree with TRBD2. The source is a woman aged 25 to 45 with Graves' hyperthyroidism. The sequenced sample was peripheral blood or thyroid tissue (not recorded which). The CDR3 loop is CASTKNPGLAGGPDGANVLTF. CDR3 nucleotides: TGTGCCAGCACCAAAAACCCGGGACTAGCGGGAGGGCCGGATGGGGCCAACGTCCTGACTTTC. The full variable domain, with the rest looked up from reference TRBV25-1 and TRBJ2-6, is EADIYQTPRYLVIGTGKKITLECSQTMGHDKMYWYQQDPGMELHLIHYSYGVNSTEKGDLSSESTVSRIRTEHFPLTLESARPSHTSQYLCASTKNPGLAGGPDGANVLTFGAGSRLTVL.